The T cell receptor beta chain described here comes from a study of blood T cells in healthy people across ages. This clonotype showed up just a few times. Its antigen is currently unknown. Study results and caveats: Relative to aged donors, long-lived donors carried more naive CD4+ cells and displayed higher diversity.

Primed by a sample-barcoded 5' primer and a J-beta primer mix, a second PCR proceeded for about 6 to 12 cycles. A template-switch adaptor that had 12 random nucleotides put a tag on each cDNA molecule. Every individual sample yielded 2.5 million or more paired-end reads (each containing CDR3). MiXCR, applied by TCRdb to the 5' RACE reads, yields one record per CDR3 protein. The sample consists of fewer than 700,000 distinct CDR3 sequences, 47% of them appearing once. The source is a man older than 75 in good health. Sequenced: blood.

The CDR3 DNA follows: TGTGCCAGCAGCTTAGGGACAGGGCGCCCCTACGAGCAGTACTTC. This sequence encodes CASSLGTGRPYEQYF. This chain connects TRBV7-2 to TRBJ2-7; TRBD1 matches 8 bases. The V and J ends lost 1 base and 2 bases, in that order; junction bases with no gene match: 4. This CDR3 spans 15 amino acids. The germline CDR1 and CDR2 sequences are SGHTA and FQGNSA.